This TCR beta chain originates from a study of blood T cell repertoires in COVID-19. Sequencing was performed with immunoSEQ multiplex PCR; in TCRdb, only in-frame clones are kept and a portion is missing. Of 120,000 to 150,000 clones in the sample, 80% to 85% were seen once. Germline CDR1 reads SNHLY; CDR2 reads FYNNEI. The junction had 7 bases not matched to a gene; V was cut back by 3 bases and J by 5 bases. CDR3 length: 15 amino acids. This chain connects TRBV2 to TRBJ2-5; 9 bases fit TRBD2. The material sequenced was peripheral blood. The receptor's source is a woman aged 80 or older with acute or convalescent COVID-19. The CDR3 sequence: CASSERRGGLETQYF. The DNA for the CDR3 is TGTGCCAGCAGTGAGAGGCGGGGGGGCCTTGAGACCCAGTACTTC.